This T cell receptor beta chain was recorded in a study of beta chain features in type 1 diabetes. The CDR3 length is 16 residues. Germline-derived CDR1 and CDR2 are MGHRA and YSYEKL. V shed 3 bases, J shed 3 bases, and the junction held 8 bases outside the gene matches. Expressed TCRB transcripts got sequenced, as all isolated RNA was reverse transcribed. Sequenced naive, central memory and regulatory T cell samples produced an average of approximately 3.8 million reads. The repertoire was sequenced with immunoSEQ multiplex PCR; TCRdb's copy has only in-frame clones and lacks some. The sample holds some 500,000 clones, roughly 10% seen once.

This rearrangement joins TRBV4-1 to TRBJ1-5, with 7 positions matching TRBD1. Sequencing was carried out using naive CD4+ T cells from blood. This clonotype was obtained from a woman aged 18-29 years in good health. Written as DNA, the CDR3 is TGCGCCAGCAGCCATCCCCCAGGGGGACTCAATCAGCCCCAGCATTTT. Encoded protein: CASSHPPGGLNQPQHF.